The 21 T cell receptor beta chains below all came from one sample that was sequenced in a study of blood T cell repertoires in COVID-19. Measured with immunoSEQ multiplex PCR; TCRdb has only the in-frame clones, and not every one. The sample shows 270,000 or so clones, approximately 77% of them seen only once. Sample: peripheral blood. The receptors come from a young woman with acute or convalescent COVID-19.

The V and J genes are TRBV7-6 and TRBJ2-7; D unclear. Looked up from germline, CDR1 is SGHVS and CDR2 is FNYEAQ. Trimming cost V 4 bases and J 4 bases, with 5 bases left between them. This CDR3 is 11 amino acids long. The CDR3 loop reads CASSSQYEQYF. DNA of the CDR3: TGTGCCAGCAGCTCCCAGTACGAGCAGTACTTC.

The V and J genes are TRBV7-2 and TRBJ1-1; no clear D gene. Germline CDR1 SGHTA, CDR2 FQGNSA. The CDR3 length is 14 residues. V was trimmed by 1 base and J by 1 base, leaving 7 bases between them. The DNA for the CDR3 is TGTGCCAGCAGCTTAGGAGCAGGGAACACTGAAGCTTTCTTT. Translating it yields CASSLGAGNTEAFF.

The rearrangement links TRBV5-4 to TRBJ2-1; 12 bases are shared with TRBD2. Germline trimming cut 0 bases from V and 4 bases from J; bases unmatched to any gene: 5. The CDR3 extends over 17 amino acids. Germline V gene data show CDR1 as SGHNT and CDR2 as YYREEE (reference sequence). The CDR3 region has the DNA TGTGCCAGCAGCTTGGTGGCTAGCGGGAGGGATTACAATGAGCAGTTCTTC. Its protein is CASSLVASGRDYNEQFF. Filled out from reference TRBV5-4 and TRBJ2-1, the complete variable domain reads ETGVTQSPTHLIKTRGQQVTLRCSSQSGHNTVSWYQQALGQGPQFIFQYYREEENGRGNFPPRFSGLQFPNYSSELNVNALELDDSALYLCASSLVASGRDYNEQFFGPGTRLTVL.

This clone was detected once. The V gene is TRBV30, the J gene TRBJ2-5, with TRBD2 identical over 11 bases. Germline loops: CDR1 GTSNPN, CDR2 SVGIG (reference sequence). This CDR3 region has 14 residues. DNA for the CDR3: TGTGCATCTAAGGGACTAGCGGCTCAAGAGACCCAGTACTTC. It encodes CASKGLAAQETQYF.

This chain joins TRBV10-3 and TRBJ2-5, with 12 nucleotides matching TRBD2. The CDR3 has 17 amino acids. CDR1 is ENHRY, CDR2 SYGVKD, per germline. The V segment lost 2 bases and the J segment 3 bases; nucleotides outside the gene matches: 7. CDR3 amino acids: CAISEGRTSGEEETQYF. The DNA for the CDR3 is TGTGCCATCAGTGAGGGGCGGACTAGCGGGGAAGAAGAGACCCAGTACTTC.

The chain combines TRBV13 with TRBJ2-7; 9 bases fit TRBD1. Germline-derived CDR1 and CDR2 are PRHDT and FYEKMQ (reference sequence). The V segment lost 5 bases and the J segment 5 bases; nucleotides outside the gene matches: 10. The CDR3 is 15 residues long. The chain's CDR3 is CASSLWGQGPHEQYF. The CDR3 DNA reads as TGTGCCAGCAGCCTTTGGGGACAGGGACCCCACGAGCAGTACTTC.

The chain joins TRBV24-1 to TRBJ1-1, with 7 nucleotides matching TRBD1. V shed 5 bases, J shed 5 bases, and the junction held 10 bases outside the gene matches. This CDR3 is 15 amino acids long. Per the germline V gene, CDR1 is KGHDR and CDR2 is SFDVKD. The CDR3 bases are TGTGCCACCAGTGCCGAAAGGCAGGGGGAGACTGAAGCTTTCTTT. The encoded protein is CATSAERQGETEAFF.

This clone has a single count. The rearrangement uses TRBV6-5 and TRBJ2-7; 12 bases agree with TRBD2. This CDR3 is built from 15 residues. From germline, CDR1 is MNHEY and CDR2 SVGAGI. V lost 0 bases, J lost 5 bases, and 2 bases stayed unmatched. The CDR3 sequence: CASSYSTSGSHEQYF. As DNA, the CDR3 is TGTGCCAGCAGTTACTCGACTAGCGGGAGTCACGAGCAGTACTTC.

The CDR3 protein is CAGLTGTGSYGYTF. The CDR3 DNA is TGTGCCGGACTAACCGGGACAGGGAGCTATGGCTACACCTTC. The chain employs TRBV2 and TRBJ1-2; 9 bases agree with TRBD1. The germline V gene has CDR1 SNHLY and CDR2 FYNNEI. The CDR3 contains 14 residues. V shed 11 bases and J 4 bases; nucleotides not matched to a gene: 11.

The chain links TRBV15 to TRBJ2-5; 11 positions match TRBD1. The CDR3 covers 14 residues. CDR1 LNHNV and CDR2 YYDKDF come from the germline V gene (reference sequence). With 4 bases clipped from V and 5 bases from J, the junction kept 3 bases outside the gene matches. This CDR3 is CATSKDRGHETQYF. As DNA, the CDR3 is TGTGCCACCAGCAAGGACAGGGGGCACGAGACCCAGTACTTC.

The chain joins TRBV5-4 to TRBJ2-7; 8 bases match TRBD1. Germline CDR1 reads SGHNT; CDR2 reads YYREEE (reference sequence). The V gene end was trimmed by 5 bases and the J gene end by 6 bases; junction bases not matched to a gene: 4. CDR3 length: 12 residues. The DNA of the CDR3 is TGTGCCAGCAGTGCAGGGGGCAGCGAGCAGTACTTC. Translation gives CASSAGGSEQYF. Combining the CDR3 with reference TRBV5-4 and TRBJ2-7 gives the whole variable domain ETGVTQSPTHLIKTRGQQVTLRCSSQSGHNTVSWYQQALGQGPQFIFQYYREEENGRGNFPPRFSGLQFPNYSSELNVNALELDDSALYLCASSAGGSEQYFGPGTRLTVT.

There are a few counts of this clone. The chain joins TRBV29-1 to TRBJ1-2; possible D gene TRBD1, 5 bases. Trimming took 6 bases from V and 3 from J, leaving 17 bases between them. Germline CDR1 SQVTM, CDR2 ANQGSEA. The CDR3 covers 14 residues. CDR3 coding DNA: TGCAGCGTGGTACAGGAAACCAATCACTATGGCTACACCTTC. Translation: CSVVQETNHYGYTF.

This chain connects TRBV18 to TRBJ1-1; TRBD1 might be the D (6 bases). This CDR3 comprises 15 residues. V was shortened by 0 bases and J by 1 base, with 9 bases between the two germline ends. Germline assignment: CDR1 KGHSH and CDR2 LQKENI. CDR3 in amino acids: CASSPPGTQNTEAFF. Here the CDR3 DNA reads TGTGCCAGCTCACCACCCGGGACACAGAACACTGAAGCTTTCTTT.

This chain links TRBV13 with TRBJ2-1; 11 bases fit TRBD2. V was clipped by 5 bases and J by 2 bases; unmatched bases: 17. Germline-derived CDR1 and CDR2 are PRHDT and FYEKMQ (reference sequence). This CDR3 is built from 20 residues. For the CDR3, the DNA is TGTGCCAGCAGCATGGTAGCGGGAGGGCCGTCACGGACAGCCTACAATGAGCAGTTCTTC. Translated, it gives CASSMVAGGPSRTAYNEQFF.

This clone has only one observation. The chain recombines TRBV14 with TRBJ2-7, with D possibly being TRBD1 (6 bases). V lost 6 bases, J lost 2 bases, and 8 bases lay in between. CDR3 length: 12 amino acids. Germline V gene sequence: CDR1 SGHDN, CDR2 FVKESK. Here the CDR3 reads CASRQGTYEQYF. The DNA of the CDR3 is TGTGCCAGCAGGCAGGGGACCTACGAGCAGTACTTC.

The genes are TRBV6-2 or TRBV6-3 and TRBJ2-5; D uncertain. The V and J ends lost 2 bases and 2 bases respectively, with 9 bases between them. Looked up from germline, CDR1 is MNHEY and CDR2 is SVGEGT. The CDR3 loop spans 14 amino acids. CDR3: CASSYPHEQETQYF. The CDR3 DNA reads TGTGCCAGCAGTTACCCCCATGAGCAAGAGACCCAGTACTTC.

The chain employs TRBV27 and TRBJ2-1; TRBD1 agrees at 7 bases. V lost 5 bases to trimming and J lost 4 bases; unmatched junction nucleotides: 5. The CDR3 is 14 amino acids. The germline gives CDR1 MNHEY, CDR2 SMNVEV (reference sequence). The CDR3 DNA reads TGTGCCAGCAGTCTCGGGACAGTTTACAATGAGCAGTTCTTC. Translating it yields CASSLGTVYNEQFF.

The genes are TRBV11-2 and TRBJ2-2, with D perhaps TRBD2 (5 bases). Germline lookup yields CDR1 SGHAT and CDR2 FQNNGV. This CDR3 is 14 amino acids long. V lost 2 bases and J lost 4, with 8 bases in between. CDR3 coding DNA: TGTGCCAGCAGCTTAATAGCGTTCACCGGGGAGCTGTTTTTT. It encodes CASSLIAFTGELFF.

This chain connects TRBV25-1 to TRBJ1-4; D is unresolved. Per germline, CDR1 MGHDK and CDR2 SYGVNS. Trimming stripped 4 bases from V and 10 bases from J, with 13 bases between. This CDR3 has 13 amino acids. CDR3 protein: CASSADPRGKLFF. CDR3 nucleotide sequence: TGTGCCAGCAGTGCCGACCCAAGAGGAAAACTGTTTTTT.

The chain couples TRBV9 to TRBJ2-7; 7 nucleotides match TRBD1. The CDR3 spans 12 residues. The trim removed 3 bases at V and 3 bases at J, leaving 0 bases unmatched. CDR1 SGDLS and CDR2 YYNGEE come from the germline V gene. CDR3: CASSGDSYEQYF. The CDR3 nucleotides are TGTGCCAGCAGCGGGGACAGCTACGAGCAGTACTTC. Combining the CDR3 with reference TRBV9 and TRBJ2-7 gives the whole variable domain DSGVTQTPKHLITATGQRVTLRCSPRSGDLSVYWYQQSLDQGLQFLIQYYNGEERAKGNILERFSAQQFPDLHSELNLSSLELGDSALYFCASSGDSYEQYFGPGTRLTVT.

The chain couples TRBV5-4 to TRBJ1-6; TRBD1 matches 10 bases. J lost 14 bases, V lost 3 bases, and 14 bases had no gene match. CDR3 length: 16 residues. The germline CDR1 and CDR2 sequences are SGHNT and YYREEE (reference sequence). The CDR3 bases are TGTGCCAGCAGCTCCTATACCGGGACAGGGGAGGGAACCCTCCACTTT. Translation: CASSSYTGTGEGTLHF.